The TCR beta chain under discussion was sequenced for a study of OX40 agonist ivuxolimab in advanced cancers. Some clones are missing from TCRdb's copy, which holds only in-frame ones; the method was immunoSEQ multiplex PCR. The sample lists some 80,000 clones, roughly 86% occurring once. V shed 5 bases and J shed 2 bases, with 13 bases lying between them. CDR3 length equals 15 residues. Germline lookup yields CDR1 LGHNT and CDR2 FRNRAP. The material sequenced was CD4+ or CD8+ T cells sorted from blood, taken in a trial of the OX40 agonist ivuxolimab. The TCR originated in an adult with an advanced solid tumor such as melanoma, head and neck, liver or kidney cancer. The chain links TRBV12-5 to TRBJ1-5; D is possibly TRBD1 (6 bases). CDR3 coding DNA: TGTGCTAGTGGTCCCGGACAGACTCGCAATCAGCCCCAGCATTTT. Protein sequence: CASGPGQTRNQPQHF.